This TCR beta chain came from a study of metastatic and nonmetastatic thyroid tumors. Study at large: Repertoire comparison spanned blood and tumor or nodule tissue of malignant and benign thyroid patients. General observations from the study: TCR beta diversity was reportedly significantly higher in malignant thyroid tumors than benign nodules, in blood and tumor.

This CDR3 comprises 16 residues. The J segment lost 6 bases and the V segment lost 1 base, leaving 10 bases of the junction unmatched. CDR1 and CDR2 (germline): SGHAT, FQDESV (reference sequence). This clone showed up just a few times. Its antigen is as yet unknown. In the authors' workflow: The study's classifier, a distant-metastasis tool for papillary thyroid cancer, was built using CDR3 differences across clinicopathological groups. TCRdb used MiXCR to call clones anew from the PCR reads. The V and J calls here are based on TCRdb, not the publication. The table lists about 38,000 clones, less than 60% of them singletons. All patients were treatment-naive before thyroid surgery.

V gene TRBV11-1 combines with J gene TRBJ2-7, with TRBD1 matching over 9 bases. This clonotype was obtained from a male donor with papillary thyroid cancer or a benign thyroid nodule (not recorded which). Some clones in this sample may be carry-over from other donors' samples. Specimen: tumor tissue. The CDR3 nucleotides read TGTGCCAGCAGCTTAGGTTATGGGGACAGGGCGGGCGAGCAGTACTTC. Protein sequence: CASSLGYGDRAGEQYF.